A selection of T cell receptor beta chains follows, all from one sample in a study of blood T cell repertoires in COVID-19. TCRdb keeps only in-frame clones here, not all; method: immunoSEQ multiplex PCR. The sample gives about 430,000 clones, 85% to 90% of which show up once; roughly 1.1% is in the top ten. The sequenced sample consisted of PBMCs or T cells enriched from blood (not recorded which). The origin of the receptors is a man aged 25 to 40 who had recovered from COVID-19. Each CDR3 is given with its conserved first and last residue. The D gene is left open where the match is weak. Clone size is not always given. Where it is, it says once, few, many or a class for expanded clones.

len: 17; j_gene: TRBJ2-1; v_gene: TRBV4-1; abundance: once; d_gene: .; CDR3nt: TGCGCCAGCAGGGGTCCCTTTCTGCGGCAGCAGTACAATGAGCAGTTCTTC; CDR3aa: CASRGPFLRQQYNEQFF
len: 16; j_gene: TRBJ2-3; v_gene: TRBV4-1; abundance: .; d_gene: TRBD2; CDR3nt: TGCGCCAGCAGCCAAGGACACGGACTAGCCGCAGATACGCAGTATTTT; CDR3aa: CASSQGHGLAADTQYF
len: 16; j_gene: TRBJ2-1; v_gene: TRBV5-5; abundance: .; d_gene: TRBD1; CDR3nt: TGTGCCAGCAGCGTAACACAGGGGGCCGGCTACAATGAGCAGTTCTTC; CDR3aa: CASSVTQGAGYNEQFF
len: 15; j_gene: TRBJ1-2; v_gene: TRBV18; abundance: .; d_gene: .; CDR3nt: TGTGCCAGCTCACCCTTCGGACAGAATAACTATGGCTACACCTTC; CDR3aa: CASSPFGQNNYGYTF
len: 15; j_gene: TRBJ1-6; v_gene: TRBV11-2; abundance: .; d_gene: TRBD1; CDR3nt: TGTGCCAGCAGCTGGCAGGACAGGACTAATTCACCCCTCCACTTT; CDR3aa: CASSWQDRTNSPLHF
len: 14; j_gene: TRBJ2-1; v_gene: TRBV10-3; abundance: .; d_gene: TRBD2; CDR3nt: TGTGCCATCAACCCCGGGACTAGCCGCGATGAGCAGTTCTTC; CDR3aa: CAINPGTSRDEQFF
len: 13; j_gene: TRBJ2-7; v_gene: TRBV2; abundance: once; d_gene: TRBD2; CDR3nt: TGTGCCAGCAGTGAGTCTAGCGGTCTTGAGCAGTACTTC; CDR3aa: CASSESSGLEQYF
len: 14; j_gene: TRBJ2-2; v_gene: TRBV2; abundance: few; d_gene: .; CDR3nt: TGTGCCAGCAGTTATAGGGACTTGGCCGGGGAGCTGTTTTTT; CDR3aa: CASSYRDLAGELFF
len: 9; j_gene: TRBJ2-7; v_gene: TRBV5-8; abundance: .; d_gene: .; CDR3nt: TGTGCCAGCAGCCCCCGACATGGCTTC; CDR3aa: CASSPRHGF
len: 13; j_gene: TRBJ2-3; v_gene: TRBV11-3; abundance: .; d_gene: .; CDR3nt: TGTGCCAGCAGCAAAGGGACACCAGATACGCAGTATTTT; CDR3aa: CASSKGTPDTQYF
len: 14; j_gene: TRBJ2-7; v_gene: TRBV14; abundance: .; d_gene: .; CDR3nt: TGTGCCAGCAGCCGCCCAGGGATGGTCCACGAGCAGTACTTC; CDR3aa: CASSRPGMVHEQYF
len: 15; j_gene: TRBJ2-7; v_gene: TRBV7-8; abundance: .; d_gene: .; CDR3nt: TGTGCCAGCAGCACGCGGACTCAAACGCTCCGGGAGCAGTACTTC; CDR3aa: CASSTRTQTLREQYF
len: 15; j_gene: TRBJ1-5; v_gene: TRBV7-9; abundance: .; d_gene: .; CDR3nt: TGTGCCAGCAGCCCCTCGGGAGGGGTAGGTCAGCCCCAGCATTTT; CDR3aa: CASSPSGGVGQPQHF
len: 15; j_gene: TRBJ1-1; v_gene: TRBV27; abundance: few; d_gene: .; CDR3nt: TGTGCCAGCAGTTTATACCAGGGGATGGACACTGAAGCTTTCTTT; CDR3aa: CASSLYQGMDTEAFF
len: 15; j_gene: TRBJ1-5; v_gene: TRBV5-5; abundance: once; d_gene: .; CDR3nt: TGTGCCAGCAGCTTGGAGGACTCGTACAATCAGCCCCAGCATTTT; CDR3aa: CASSLEDSYNQPQHF
len: 12; j_gene: TRBJ2-1; v_gene: TRBV30; abundance: .; d_gene: TRBD2; CDR3nt: TGTGCCTGGGGACTAGCTTCCAATGAGCAGTTCTTC; CDR3aa: CAWGLASNEQFF
len: 12; j_gene: TRBJ2-7; v_gene: TRBV12-5; abundance: .; d_gene: .; CDR3nt: TGTGCTAGTGGTTTGGTCACCTACGAGCAGTACTTC; CDR3aa: CASGLVTYEQYF
len: 15; j_gene: TRBJ1-6; v_gene: TRBV9; abundance: once; d_gene: TRBD1; CDR3nt: TGTGCCAGCAGCGTAGGACAGGGGAATGATTCACCCCTCCACTTT; CDR3aa: CASSVGQGNDSPLHF
len: 14; j_gene: TRBJ1-4; v_gene: TRBV19; abundance: .; d_gene: TRBD1; CDR3nt: TGTGCCAGTAGTATAGGACAGGGGGCAGGAAAACTGTTTTTT; CDR3aa: CASSIGQGAGKLFF
len: 13; j_gene: TRBJ1-1; v_gene: TRBV28; abundance: once; d_gene: .; CDR3nt: TGTGCCAGCATTCCCCCGGTGAACACTGAAGCTTTCTTT; CDR3aa: CASIPPVNTEAFF
len: 14; j_gene: TRBJ1-5; v_gene: TRBV28; abundance: .; d_gene: .; CDR3nt: TGTGCCAGCAGCCCCGACAGAGCGGGTCAGCCCCAGCATTTT; CDR3aa: CASSPDRAGQPQHF
len: 12; j_gene: TRBJ2-1; v_gene: TRBV3-1/TRBV3-2; abundance: .; d_gene: .; CDR3nt: TGTGCCAGCAGGGATGGGCCGACTGAGCAGTTCTTC; CDR3aa: CASRDGPTEQFF
len: 15; j_gene: TRBJ1-5; v_gene: TRBV2; abundance: .; d_gene: .; CDR3nt: TGTGCCAGCAGTGAAGGGTCGACTTCCAGTCAGCCCCAGCATTTT; CDR3aa: CASSEGSTSSQPQHF
len: 15; j_gene: TRBJ1-1; v_gene: TRBV7-6; abundance: .; d_gene: TRBD1; CDR3nt: TGTGCCAGCAGTCTCGGACAGGGGGCAATCAAAGAAGCTTTCTTT; CDR3aa: CASSLGQGAIKEAFF